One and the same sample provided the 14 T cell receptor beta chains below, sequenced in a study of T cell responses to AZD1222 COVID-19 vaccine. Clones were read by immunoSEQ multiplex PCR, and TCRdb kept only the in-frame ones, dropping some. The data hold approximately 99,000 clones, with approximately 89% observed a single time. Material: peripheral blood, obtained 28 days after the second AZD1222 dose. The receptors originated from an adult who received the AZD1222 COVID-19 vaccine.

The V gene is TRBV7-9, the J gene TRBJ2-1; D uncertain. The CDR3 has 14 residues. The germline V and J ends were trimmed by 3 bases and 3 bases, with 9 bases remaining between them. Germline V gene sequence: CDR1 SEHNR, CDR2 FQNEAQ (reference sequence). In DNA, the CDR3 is TGTGCCAGCAGCTTTGGGGTAGGCTACAATGAGCAGTTCTTC. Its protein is CASSFGVGYNEQFF.

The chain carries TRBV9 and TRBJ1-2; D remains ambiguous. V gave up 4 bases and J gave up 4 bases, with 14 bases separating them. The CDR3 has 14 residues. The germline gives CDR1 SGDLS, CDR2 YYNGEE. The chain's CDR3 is CASSRRADPYGYTF. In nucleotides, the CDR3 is TGTGCCAGCAGCAGGAGGGCAGACCCCTATGGCTACACCTTC.

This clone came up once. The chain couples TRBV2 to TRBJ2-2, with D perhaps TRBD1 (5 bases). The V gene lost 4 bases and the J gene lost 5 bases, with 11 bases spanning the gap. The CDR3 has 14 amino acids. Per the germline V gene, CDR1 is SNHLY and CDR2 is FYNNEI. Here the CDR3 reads CASSAAAGTGELFF. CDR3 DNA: TGTGCCAGCAGTGCAGCAGCAGGGACCGGGGAGCTGTTTTTT.

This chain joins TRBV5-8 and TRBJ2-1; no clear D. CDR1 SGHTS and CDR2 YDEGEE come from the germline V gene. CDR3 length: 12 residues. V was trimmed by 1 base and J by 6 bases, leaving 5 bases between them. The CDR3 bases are TGTGCCAGCAGCTTGACCCGCAATGAGCAGTTCTTC. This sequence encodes CASSLTRNEQFF.

The DNA for the CDR3 is TGTGCCAGCAGCTTAGCAAGGTGGGGCAATCAGCCCCAGCATTTT. The encoded protein is CASSLARWGNQPQHF. The chain employs TRBV7-8 and TRBJ1-5; D is unresolved. The CDR3 has 15 amino acids. The germline CDR1 and CDR2 sequences are SGHVS and FQNEAQ. V lost 0 bases and J 2 bases, leaving 8 bases between the germline ends.

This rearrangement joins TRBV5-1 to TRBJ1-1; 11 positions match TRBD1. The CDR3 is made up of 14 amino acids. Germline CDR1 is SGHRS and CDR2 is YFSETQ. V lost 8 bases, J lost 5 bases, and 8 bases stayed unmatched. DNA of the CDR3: TGCGCCAGTTCCCGGGACAGGGGGAGAACTGAAGCTTTCTTT. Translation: CASSRDRGRTEAFF.

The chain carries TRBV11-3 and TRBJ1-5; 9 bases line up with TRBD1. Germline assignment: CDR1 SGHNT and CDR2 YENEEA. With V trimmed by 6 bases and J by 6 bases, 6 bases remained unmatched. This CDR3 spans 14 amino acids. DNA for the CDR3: TGTGCCAGCAGACGGGACAGGGAAGCTCAGCCCCAGCATTTT. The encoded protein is CASRRDREAQPQHF.

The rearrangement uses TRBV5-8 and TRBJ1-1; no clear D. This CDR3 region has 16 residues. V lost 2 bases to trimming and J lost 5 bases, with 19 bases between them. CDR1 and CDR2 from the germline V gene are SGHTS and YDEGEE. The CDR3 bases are TGTGCCAGCAGCTTTGACATTGGCAGGAGAGGGACTGAAGCTTTCTTT. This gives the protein CASSFDIGRRGTEAFF.

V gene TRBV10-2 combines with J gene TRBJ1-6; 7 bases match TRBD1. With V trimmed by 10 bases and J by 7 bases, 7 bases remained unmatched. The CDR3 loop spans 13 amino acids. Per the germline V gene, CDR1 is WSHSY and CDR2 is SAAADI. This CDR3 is CATGDSFNSPLHF. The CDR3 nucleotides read TGCGCCACCGGGGACAGCTTCAATTCACCCCTCCACTTT.

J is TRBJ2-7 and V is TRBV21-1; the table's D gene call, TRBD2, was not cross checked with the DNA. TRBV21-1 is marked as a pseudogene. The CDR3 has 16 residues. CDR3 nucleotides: TGTGCCAGCAGCAAAGCAAGGCGGGGGCCCTCCTACGAGCAGTACTTC. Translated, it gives CASSKARRGPSYEQYF.

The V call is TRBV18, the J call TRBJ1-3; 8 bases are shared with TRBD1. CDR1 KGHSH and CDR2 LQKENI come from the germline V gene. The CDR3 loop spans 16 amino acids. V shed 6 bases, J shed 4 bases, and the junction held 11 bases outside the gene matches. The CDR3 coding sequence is TGTGCCAGCTCGCAACAAACTCAGGGGGCAGGAAACACCATATATTTT. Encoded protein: CASSQQTQGAGNTIYF. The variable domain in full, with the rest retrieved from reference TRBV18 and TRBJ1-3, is NAGVMQNPRHLVRRRGQEARLRCSPMKGHSHVYWYRQLPEEGLKFMVYLQKENIIDESGMPKERFSAEFPKEGPSILRIQQVVRGDSAAYFCASSQQTQGAGNTIYFGEGSWLTVV.

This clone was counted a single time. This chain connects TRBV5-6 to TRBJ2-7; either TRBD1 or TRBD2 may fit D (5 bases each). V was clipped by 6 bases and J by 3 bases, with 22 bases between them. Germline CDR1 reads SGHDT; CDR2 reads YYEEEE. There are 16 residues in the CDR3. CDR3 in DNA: TGTGCCAGCAACCTGCTTGGAATTCCAGGGAGCTACGAGCAGTACTTC. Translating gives CASNLLGIPGSYEQYF.

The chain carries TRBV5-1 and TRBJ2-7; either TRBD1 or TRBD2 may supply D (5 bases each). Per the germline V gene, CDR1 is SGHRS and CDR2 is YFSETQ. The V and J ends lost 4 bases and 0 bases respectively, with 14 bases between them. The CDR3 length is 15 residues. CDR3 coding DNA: TGCGCCAGCAGCCCCGGCAGGGACCTCTCCTACGAGCAGTACTTC. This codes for CASSPGRDLSYEQYF.

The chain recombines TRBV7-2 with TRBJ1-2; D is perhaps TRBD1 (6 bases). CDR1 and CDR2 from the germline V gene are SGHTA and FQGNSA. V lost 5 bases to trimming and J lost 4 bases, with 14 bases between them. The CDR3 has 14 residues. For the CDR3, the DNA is TGTGCCAGCAGCCCCCCGCGGGGGCTCTATGGCTACACCTTC. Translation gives CASSPPRGLYGYTF. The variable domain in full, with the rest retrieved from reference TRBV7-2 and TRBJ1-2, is GAGVSQSPSNKVTEKGKDVELRCDPISGHTALYWYRQSLGQGLEFLIYFQGNSAPDKSGLPSDRFSAERTGGSVSTLTIQRTQQEDSAVYLCASSPPRGLYGYTFGSGTRLTVV.